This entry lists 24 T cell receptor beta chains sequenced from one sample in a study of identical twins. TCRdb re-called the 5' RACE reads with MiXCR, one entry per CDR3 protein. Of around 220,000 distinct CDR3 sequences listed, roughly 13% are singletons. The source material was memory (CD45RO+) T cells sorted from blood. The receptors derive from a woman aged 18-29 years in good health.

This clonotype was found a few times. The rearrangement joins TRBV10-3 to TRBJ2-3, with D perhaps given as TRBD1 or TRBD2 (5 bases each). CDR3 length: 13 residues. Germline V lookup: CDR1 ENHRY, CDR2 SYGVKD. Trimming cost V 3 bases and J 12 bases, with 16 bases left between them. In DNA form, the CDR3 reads TGTGCCATCAGTGAAGGGACCCGGGGAGTTCAGTATTTT. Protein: CAISEGTRGVQYF.

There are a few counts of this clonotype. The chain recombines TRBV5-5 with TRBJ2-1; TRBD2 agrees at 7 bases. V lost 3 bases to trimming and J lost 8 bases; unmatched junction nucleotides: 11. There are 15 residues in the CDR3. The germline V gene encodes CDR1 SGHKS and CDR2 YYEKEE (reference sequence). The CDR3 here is CASSWAGREIDEQFF. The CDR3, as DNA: TGTGCCAGCAGCTGGGCTGGGCGGGAGATCGATGAGCAGTTCTTC. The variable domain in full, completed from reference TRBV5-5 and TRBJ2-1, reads DAGVTQSPTHLIKTRGQQVTLRCSPISGHKSVSWYQQVLGQGPQFIFQYYEKEERGRGNFPDRFSARQFPNYSSELNVNALLLGDSALYLCASSWAGREIDEQFFGPGTRLTVL.

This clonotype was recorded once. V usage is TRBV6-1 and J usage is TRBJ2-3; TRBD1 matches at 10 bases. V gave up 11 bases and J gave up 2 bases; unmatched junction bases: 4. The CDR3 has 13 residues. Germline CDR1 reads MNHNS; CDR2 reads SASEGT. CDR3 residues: CARQGALTDTQYF. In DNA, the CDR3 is TGTGCCCGACAGGGGGCCCTCACAGATACGCAGTATTTT.

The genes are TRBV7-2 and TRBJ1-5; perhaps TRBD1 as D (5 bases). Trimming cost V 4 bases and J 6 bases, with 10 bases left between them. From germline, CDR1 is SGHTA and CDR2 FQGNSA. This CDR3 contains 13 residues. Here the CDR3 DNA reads TGTGCCAGCAGCTACTCAGGGTTTCAGCCCCAGCATTTT. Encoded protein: CASSYSGFQPQHF.

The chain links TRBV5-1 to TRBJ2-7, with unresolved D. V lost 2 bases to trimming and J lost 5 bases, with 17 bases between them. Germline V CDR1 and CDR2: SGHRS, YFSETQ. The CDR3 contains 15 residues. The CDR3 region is CASSLGATMGDEQYF. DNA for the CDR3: TGCGCCAGCAGCTTAGGAGCGACCATGGGCGACGAGCAGTACTTC.

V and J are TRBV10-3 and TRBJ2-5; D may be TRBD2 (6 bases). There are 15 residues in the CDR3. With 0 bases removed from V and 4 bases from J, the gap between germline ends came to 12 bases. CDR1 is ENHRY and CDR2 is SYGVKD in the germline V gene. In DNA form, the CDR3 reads TGTGCCATCAGTGAGTCTAGGAGGGAAGGAGAGACCCAGTACTTC. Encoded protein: CAISESRREGETQYF.

The CDR3 DNA reads TGTGCCAGCAGAACACGGACGGGGTACGAGCAGTACTTC. Its translation is CASRTRTGYEQYF. V gene TRBV6-1 combines with J gene TRBJ2-7; tentative D call: TRBD2 (5 bases). V was trimmed by 6 bases and J by 4 bases, leaving 13 bases between them. This CDR3 region has 13 residues. Germline CDR1 MNHNS, CDR2 SASEGT.

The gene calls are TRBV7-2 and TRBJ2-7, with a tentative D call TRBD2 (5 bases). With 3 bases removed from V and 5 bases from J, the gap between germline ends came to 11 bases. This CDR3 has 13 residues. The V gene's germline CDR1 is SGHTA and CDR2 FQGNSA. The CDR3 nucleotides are TGTGCCAGCAGCTTTTCCACCGGGGACGAGCAGTACTTC. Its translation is CASSFSTGDEQYF.

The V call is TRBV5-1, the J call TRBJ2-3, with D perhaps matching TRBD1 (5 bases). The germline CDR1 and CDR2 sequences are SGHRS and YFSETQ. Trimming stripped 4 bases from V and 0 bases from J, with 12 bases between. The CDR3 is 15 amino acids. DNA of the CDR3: TGCGCCAGCAGCATTTACGACAGAAGCACAGATACGCAGTATTTT. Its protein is CASSIYDRSTDTQYF.

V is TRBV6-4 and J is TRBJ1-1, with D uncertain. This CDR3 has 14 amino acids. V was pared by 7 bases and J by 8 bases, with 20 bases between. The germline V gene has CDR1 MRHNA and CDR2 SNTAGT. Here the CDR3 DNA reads TGTGCCAGCACAAAGGACGGGAGATCCGAAGAAGCTTTCTTT. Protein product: CASTKDGRSEEAFF.

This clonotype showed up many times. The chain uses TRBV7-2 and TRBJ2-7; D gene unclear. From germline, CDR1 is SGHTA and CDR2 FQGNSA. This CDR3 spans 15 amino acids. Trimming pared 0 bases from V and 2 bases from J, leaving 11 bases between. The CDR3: CASSLASNGPYEQYF. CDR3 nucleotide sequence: TGTGCCAGCAGCTTAGCGTCCAACGGGCCCTACGAGCAGTACTTC.

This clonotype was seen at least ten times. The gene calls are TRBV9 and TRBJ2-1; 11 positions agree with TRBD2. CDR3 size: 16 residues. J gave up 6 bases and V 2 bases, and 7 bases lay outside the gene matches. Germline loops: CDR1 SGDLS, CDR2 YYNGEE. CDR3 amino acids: CASSVVLAGALNEQFF. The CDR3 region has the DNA TGTGCCAGCAGCGTCGTACTAGCGGGGGCCCTCAATGAGCAGTTCTTC.

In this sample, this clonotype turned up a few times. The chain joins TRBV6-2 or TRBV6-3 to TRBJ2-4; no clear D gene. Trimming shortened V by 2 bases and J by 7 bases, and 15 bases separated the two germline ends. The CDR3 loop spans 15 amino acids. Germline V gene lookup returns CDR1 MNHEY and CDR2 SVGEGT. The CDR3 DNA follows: TGTGCCAGCAGTTACCCGGGTCCCCTGAGGAACATTCAGTACTTC. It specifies CASSYPGPLRNIQYF.

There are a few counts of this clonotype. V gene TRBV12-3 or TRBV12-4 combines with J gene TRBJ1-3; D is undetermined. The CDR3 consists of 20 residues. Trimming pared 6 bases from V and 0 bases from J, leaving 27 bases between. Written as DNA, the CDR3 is TGTGCCAGCAGCCAATTGAGTTTAGCACCAGGCTACCTCTCTGGAAACACCATATATTTT. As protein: CASSQLSLAPGYLSGNTIYF.

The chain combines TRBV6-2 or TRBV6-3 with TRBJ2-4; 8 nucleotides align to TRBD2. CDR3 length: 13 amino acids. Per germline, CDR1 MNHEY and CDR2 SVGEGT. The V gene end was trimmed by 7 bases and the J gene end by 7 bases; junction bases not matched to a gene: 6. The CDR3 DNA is TGTGCCAGCAAACCAGCGGGGGTGAACATTCAGTACTTC. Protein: CASKPAGVNIQYF.

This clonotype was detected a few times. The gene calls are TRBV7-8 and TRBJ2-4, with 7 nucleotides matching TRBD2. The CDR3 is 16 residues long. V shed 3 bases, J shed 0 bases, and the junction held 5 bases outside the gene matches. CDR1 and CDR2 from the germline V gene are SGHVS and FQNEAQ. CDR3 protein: CASSFSSGIAKNIQYF. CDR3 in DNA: TGTGCCAGCAGCTTCTCTAGCGGAATAGCCAAAAACATTCAGTACTTC. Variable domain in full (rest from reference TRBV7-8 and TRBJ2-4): GAGVSQSPRYKVAKRGQDVALRCDPISGHVSLFWYQQALGQGPEFLTYFQNEAQLDKSGLPSDRFFAERPEGSVSTLKIQRTQQEDSAVYLCASSFSSGIAKNIQYFGAGTRLSVL.

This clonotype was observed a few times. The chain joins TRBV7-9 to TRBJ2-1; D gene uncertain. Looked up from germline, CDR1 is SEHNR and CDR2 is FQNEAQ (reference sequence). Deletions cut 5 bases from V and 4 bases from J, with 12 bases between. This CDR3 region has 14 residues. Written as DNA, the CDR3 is TGTGCCAGCAGCGACGACACTACTTACAATGAGCAGTTCTTC. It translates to CASSDDTTYNEQFF.

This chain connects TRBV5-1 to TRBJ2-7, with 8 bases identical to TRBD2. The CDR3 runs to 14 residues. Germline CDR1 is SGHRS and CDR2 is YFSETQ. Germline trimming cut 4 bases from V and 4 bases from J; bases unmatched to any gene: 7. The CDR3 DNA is TGCGCCAGCAGCACGGGGGGGAGCGGGTACGAGCAGTACTTC. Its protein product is CASSTGGSGYEQYF. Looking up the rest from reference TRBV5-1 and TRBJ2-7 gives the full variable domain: KAGVTQTPRYLIKTRGQQVTLSCSPISGHRSVSWYQQTPGQGLQFLFEYFSETQRNKGNFPGRFSGRQFSNSRSEMNVSTLELGDSALYLCASSTGGSGYEQYFGPGTRLTVT.

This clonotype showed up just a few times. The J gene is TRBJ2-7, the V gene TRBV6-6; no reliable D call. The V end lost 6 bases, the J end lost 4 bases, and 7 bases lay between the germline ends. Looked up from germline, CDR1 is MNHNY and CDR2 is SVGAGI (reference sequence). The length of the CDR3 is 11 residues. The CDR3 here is CASRSYYEQYF. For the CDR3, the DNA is TGTGCCAGCAGATCATATTACGAGCAGTACTTC.

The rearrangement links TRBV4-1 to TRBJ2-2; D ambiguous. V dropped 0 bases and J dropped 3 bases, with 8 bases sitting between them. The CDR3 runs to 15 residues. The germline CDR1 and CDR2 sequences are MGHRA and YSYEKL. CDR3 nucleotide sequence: TGCGCCAGCAGCCAAGATATCACCTACACCGGGGAGCTGTTTTTT. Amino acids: CASSQDITYTGELFF.

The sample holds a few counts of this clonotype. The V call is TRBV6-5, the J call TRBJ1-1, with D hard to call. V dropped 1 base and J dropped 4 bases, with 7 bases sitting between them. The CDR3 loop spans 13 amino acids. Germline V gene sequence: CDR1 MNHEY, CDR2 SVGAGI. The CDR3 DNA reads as TGTGCCAGCAGTTACTACTCAGGCACTGAAGCTTTCTTT. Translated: CASSYYSGTEAFF.

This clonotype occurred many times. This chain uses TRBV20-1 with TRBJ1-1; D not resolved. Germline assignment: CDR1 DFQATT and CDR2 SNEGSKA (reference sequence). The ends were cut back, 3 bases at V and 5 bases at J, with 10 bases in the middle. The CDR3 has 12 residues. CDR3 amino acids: CSARRGETEAFF. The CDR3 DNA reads TGCAGTGCTAGGCGTGGGGAGACTGAAGCTTTCTTT.

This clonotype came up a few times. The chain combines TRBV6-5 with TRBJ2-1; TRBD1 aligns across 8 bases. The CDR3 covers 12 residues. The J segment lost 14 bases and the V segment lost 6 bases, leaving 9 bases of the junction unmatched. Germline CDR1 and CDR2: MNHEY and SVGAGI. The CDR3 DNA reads TGTGCCAGCAGACCCGACGACAGGGGAGAGTTCTTC. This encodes CASRPDDRGEFF.

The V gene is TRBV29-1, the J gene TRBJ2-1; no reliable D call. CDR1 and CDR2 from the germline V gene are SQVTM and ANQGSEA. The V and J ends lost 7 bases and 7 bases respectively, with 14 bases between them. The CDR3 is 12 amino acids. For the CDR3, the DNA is TGCAGCGCCGCGGCGGACCGGAATGAGCAGTTCTTC. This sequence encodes CSAAADRNEQFF.